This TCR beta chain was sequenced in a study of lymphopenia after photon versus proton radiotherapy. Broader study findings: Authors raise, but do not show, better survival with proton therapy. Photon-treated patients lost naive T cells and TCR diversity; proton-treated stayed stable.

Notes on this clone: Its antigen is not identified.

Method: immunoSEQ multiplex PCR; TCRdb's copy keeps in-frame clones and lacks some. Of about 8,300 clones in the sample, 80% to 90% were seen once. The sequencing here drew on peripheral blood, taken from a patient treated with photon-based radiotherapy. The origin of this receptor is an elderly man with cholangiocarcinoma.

This CDR3 reads CASSPGTLLGAQYF. Here the CDR3 DNA reads TGCGCCAGCAGCCCCGGGACTCTCCTAGGGGCCCAGTACTTC. This sequence joins TRBV5-1 and TRBJ2-5, with D maybe TRBD2 (6 bases). Trimming left V 4 bases short and J 9 bases short, with 19 bases between. The CDR3 is 14 amino acids. Germline lookup yields CDR1 SGHRS and CDR2 YFSETQ. The full variable domain, in which reference TRBV5-1 and TRBJ2-5 provide the parts outside the CDR3, is KAGVTQTPRYLIKTRGQQVTLSCSPISGHRSVSWYQQTPGQGLQFLFEYFSETQRNKGNFPGRFSGRQFSNSRSEMNVSTLELGDSALYLCASSPGTLLGAQYFGPGTRLLVL.